This is a list of T cell receptor beta chains from one sample in a study of blood T cell repertoires in COVID-19. Libraries were prepared by immunoSEQ multiplex PCR; TCRdb keeps only in-frame clonotypes and omits some of them. The table includes hundreds of thousands of clones, about 93% detected once. The specimen was peripheral blood. Every receptor here comes from a woman aged 18-29 years who had recovered from COVID-19. Both conserved end residues are part of each CDR3. The order of the fields is D gene, CDR3 length, V gene, J gene, clone size, CDR3 DNA, CDR3 protein. A D gene is named only where the DNA matches it firmly. Size is stated for part of the rows, as once, few or many counts, or as a class when the clone is expanded.

D gene: .
CDR3 length: 13
V gene: TRBV9
J gene: TRBJ1-1
clone size: once
CDR3 DNA: TGTGCCAGCAGCGCCGAGATTGGCACTGAAGCTTTCTTT
CDR3 protein: CASSAEIGTEAFF

D gene: .
CDR3 length: 15
V gene: TRBV5-1
J gene: TRBJ1-2
clone size: .
CDR3 DNA: TGCGCCAGCAGCGACGGTACGGGCGGGGGCTATGGCTACACCTTC
CDR3 protein: CASSDGTGGGYGYTF

D gene: .
CDR3 length: 17
V gene: TRBV4-3
J gene: TRBJ2-1
clone size: .
CDR3 DNA: TGCGCCAGCAGCCAAGATACGGGACCAGGGGTTTACAATGAGCAGTTCTTC
CDR3 protein: CASSQDTGPGVYNEQFF

D gene: .
CDR3 length: 13
V gene: TRBV6-5
J gene: TRBJ2-5
clone size: .
CDR3 DNA: TGTGCCAGCAGTTTTCCCGGGTCAGAGACCCAGTACTTC
CDR3 protein: CASSFPGSETQYF

D gene: .
CDR3 length: 15
V gene: TRBV11-2
J gene: TRBJ1-1
clone size: .
CDR3 DNA: TGTGCCAGCAGGCCAGCGGGGCAGGGAGTCATAGGAGCTTTCTTT
CDR3 protein: CASRPAGQGVIGAFF

D gene: .
CDR3 length: 16
V gene: TRBV7-9
J gene: TRBJ1-3
clone size: .
CDR3 DNA: TGTGCCAGCAGCTTGGATCAGGGCGGCTCTGGAAACACCATATATTTT
CDR3 protein: CASSLDQGGSGNTIYF

D gene: TRBD1
CDR3 length: 14
V gene: TRBV6-6
J gene: TRBJ1-5
clone size: .
CDR3 DNA: TGTGCCAGCAGTTATGGCAGGGGGGATCAGCCCCAGCATTTT
CDR3 protein: CASSYGRGDQPQHF

D gene: .
CDR3 length: 14
V gene: TRBV7-6
J gene: TRBJ1-2
clone size: .
CDR3 DNA: TGTGCCAGCAGCCCAAGAATACAGGGATATGGCTACACCTTC
CDR3 protein: CASSPRIQGYGYTF

D gene: .
CDR3 length: 14
V gene: TRBV6-5
J gene: TRBJ2-5
clone size: .
CDR3 DNA: TGTGCCAGCAGTTACGGGTTAGCACAAGAGACCCAGTACTTC
CDR3 protein: CASSYGLAQETQYF

D gene: TRBD2
CDR3 length: 18
V gene: TRBV18
J gene: TRBJ2-3
clone size: .
CDR3 DNA: TGTGCCAGCTCACCGCGGACTAGCGGGAGGGCCAGCACAGATACGCAGTATTTT
CDR3 protein: CASSPRTSGRASTDTQYF

D gene: TRBD1
CDR3 length: 17
V gene: TRBV19
J gene: TRBJ1-5
clone size: .
CDR3 DNA: TGTGCCAGTAGTACGACAGGGGGCGGGTGGACTGGTCAGCCCCAGCATTTT
CDR3 protein: CASSTTGGGWTGQPQHF

D gene: TRBD1
CDR3 length: 14
V gene: TRBV6-2/TRBV6-3
J gene: TRBJ1-6
clone size: .
CDR3 DNA: TGTGCCAGCAGTGGACAGGGGCAAACTTCACCCCTCCACTTT
CDR3 protein: CASSGQGQTSPLHF

D gene: .
CDR3 length: 15
V gene: TRBV7-2
J gene: TRBJ1-4
clone size: .
CDR3 DNA: TGTGCCAGCAGCTCTAGACGGGCAACTAATGAAAAACTGTTTTTT
CDR3 protein: CASSSRRATNEKLFF

D gene: .
CDR3 length: 14
V gene: TRBV21-1
J gene: TRBJ1-2
clone size: .
CDR3 DNA: TGTGCCAGCAGCAAACCGACTCCCTCCTATGGCTACACCTTC
CDR3 protein: CASSKPTPSYGYTF

D gene: TRBD1
CDR3 length: 14
V gene: TRBV7-8
J gene: TRBJ1-2
clone size: .
CDR3 DNA: TGTGCCAGCAGCTTTTGGGGACAGGGGGATGGCTACACCTTC
CDR3 protein: CASSFWGQGDGYTF

D gene: TRBD1
CDR3 length: 18
V gene: TRBV29-1
J gene: TRBJ1-2
clone size: .
CDR3 DNA: TGCAGCGTTGAAGATTTATTCGAGGTGGGGACAGGGAACTATGGCTACACCTTC
CDR3 protein: CSVEDLFEVGTGNYGYTF

D gene: TRBD1
CDR3 length: 15
V gene: TRBV10-3
J gene: TRBJ2-3
clone size: .
CDR3 DNA: TGTGCCATCAGAGCCGGGACAGCTGACACAGATACGCAGTATTTT
CDR3 protein: CAIRAGTADTDTQYF

D gene: TRBD2
CDR3 length: 15
V gene: TRBV3-1/TRBV3-2
J gene: TRBJ2-3
clone size: .
CDR3 DNA: TGTGCCAGCAGCGACCTAGCGGGAGGGCTGGATACGCAGTATTTT
CDR3 protein: CASSDLAGGLDTQYF

D gene: .
CDR3 length: 11
V gene: TRBV7-2
J gene: TRBJ2-3
clone size: .
CDR3 DNA: TGTGCCAGCAGCTTTTCCGAGGCGCAGTATTTT
CDR3 protein: CASSFSEAQYF

D gene: TRBD1
CDR3 length: 12
V gene: TRBV6-6
J gene: TRBJ1-4
clone size: few
CDR3 DNA: TGTGCCGTCGCCGGGACAGGGGAAAAACTGTTTTTT
CDR3 protein: CAVAGTGEKLFF

D gene: TRBD2
CDR3 length: 16
V gene: TRBV5-5
J gene: TRBJ2-3
clone size: .
CDR3 DNA: TGTGCCAGCAGCTTGGGACTAGCGGGAGGGGCAGATACGCAGTATTTT
CDR3 protein: CASSLGLAGGADTQYF

D gene: .
CDR3 length: 13
V gene: TRBV27
J gene: TRBJ1-2
clone size: .
CDR3 DNA: TGTGCCAGCAGTATTGGAGGGTCCTATGGCTACACCTTC
CDR3 protein: CASSIGGSYGYTF

D gene: TRBD2
CDR3 length: 15
V gene: TRBV28
J gene: TRBJ2-1
clone size: once
CDR3 DNA: TGTGCCAGCAGTTTCTGGCGGGAGTACAACAATGAGCAGTTCTTC
CDR3 protein: CASSFWREYNNEQFF

D gene: .
CDR3 length: 16
V gene: TRBV19
J gene: TRBJ1-5
clone size: .
CDR3 DNA: TGTGCCAGTAGTACGAAACAGGGTGGAAGCAATCAGCCCCAGCATTTT
CDR3 protein: CASSTKQGGSNQPQHF

D gene: TRBD1
CDR3 length: 14
V gene: TRBV24-1
J gene: TRBJ2-3
clone size: .
CDR3 DNA: TGTGCCACCATGGCAGGGGGTAATTCAGATACGCAGTATTTT
CDR3 protein: CATMAGGNSDTQYF

D gene: .
CDR3 length: 15
V gene: TRBV12-1
J gene: TRBJ2-5
clone size: .
CDR3 DNA: TGTGCCAGCAGCTTTGCGAGACTAGCGAGAGAGACCCAGTACTTC
CDR3 protein: CASSFARLARETQYF

D gene: .
CDR3 length: 13
V gene: TRBV29-1
J gene: TRBJ1-4
clone size: .
CDR3 DNA: TGCAGCGTTGGCGGCGGGCTAGGGGAAAAACTGTTTTTT
CDR3 protein: CSVGGGLGEKLFF

D gene: TRBD2
CDR3 length: 16
V gene: TRBV27
J gene: TRBJ2-1
clone size: once
CDR3 DNA: TGTGCCAGCAGTGGAGGGACTAGCGGGTCAGGTAATGAGCAGTTCTTC
CDR3 protein: CASSGGTSGSGNEQFF

D gene: .
CDR3 length: 16
V gene: TRBV7-2
J gene: TRBJ2-1
clone size: .
CDR3 DNA: TGTGCCAGCAGCTTACTGCTAGCCTCTACATACAATGAGCAGTTCTTC
CDR3 protein: CASSLLLASTYNEQFF

D gene: .
CDR3 length: 16
V gene: TRBV5-1
J gene: TRBJ1-1
clone size: .
CDR3 DNA: TGCGCCAGCAGCTCGGGGGGACAAAACCTGAACACTGAAGCTTTCTTT
CDR3 protein: CASSSGGQNLNTEAFF

D gene: TRBD1
CDR3 length: 14
V gene: TRBV7-9
J gene: TRBJ1-2
clone size: .
CDR3 DNA: TGTGCCAGCAGCGGCAGGGGGCACGACTATGGCTACACCTTC
CDR3 protein: CASSGRGHDYGYTF

D gene: TRBD1
CDR3 length: 11
V gene: TRBV12-3/TRBV12-4
J gene: TRBJ1-2
clone size: once
CDR3 DNA: TGTGCCAGCAGTGTTTCTTGGGACAGGTCCTTC
CDR3 protein: CASSVSWDRSF

D gene: .
CDR3 length: 11
V gene: TRBV5-1
J gene: TRBJ1-2
clone size: .
CDR3 DNA: TGCGCCAGCAGCTTCGACAGGAAAAGATACTTC
CDR3 protein: CASSFDRKRYF

D gene: TRBD2
CDR3 length: 17
V gene: TRBV5-4
J gene: TRBJ2-2
clone size: .
CDR3 DNA: TGTGCCAGCAGCCGCGGGGCTAGCGGGAGAAACACCGGGGAGCTGTTTTTT
CDR3 protein: CASSRGASGRNTGELFF

D gene: TRBD2
CDR3 length: 15
V gene: TRBV5-6
J gene: TRBJ2-1
clone size: .
CDR3 DNA: TGTGCCAGCAGCGCCTGGACTAGCGGGAGCAATGAGCAGTTCTTC
CDR3 protein: CASSAWTSGSNEQFF

D gene: TRBD2
CDR3 length: 20
V gene: TRBV2
J gene: TRBJ2-1
clone size: .
CDR3 DNA: TGTGCCAGCGGACCCCCGGCTAGCGGGGGTGTCTTTAGCTCCTACAATGAGCAGTTCTTC
CDR3 protein: CASGPPASGGVFSSYNEQFF

D gene: .
CDR3 length: 19
V gene: TRBV6-2/TRBV6-3
J gene: TRBJ2-1
clone size: .
CDR3 DNA: TGTGCCAGCAGTTCTGTCCCTATGGTAGCGGTAAGCTCCTACAATGAGCAGTTCTTC
CDR3 protein: CASSSVPMVAVSSYNEQFF

D gene: TRBD1
CDR3 length: 16
V gene: TRBV18
J gene: TRBJ1-2
clone size: .
CDR3 DNA: TGTGCCAGCTCACCCCTAACAGGGGGACCTAACTATGGCTACACCTTC
CDR3 protein: CASSPLTGGPNYGYTF

D gene: .
CDR3 length: 13
V gene: TRBV29-1
J gene: TRBJ1-4
clone size: .
CDR3 DNA: TGCAGCGTTGAAGAGGTAGGGGGTGAAAAACTGTTTTTT
CDR3 protein: CSVEEVGGEKLFF

D gene: TRBD2
CDR3 length: 15
V gene: TRBV11-3
J gene: TRBJ2-1
clone size: .
CDR3 DNA: TGTGCCAGCAGCTTAGAGGGACTAGCGGGTTCTGAGCAGTTCTTC
CDR3 protein: CASSLEGLAGSEQFF

D gene: .
CDR3 length: 16
V gene: TRBV18
J gene: TRBJ1-3
clone size: .
CDR3 DNA: TGTGCCAGCTCCGCGCCCCGGCCAGGGTCTGTGGACACCATATATTTT
CDR3 protein: CASSAPRPGSVDTIYF

D gene: .
CDR3 length: 16
V gene: TRBV5-6
J gene: TRBJ2-3
clone size: .
CDR3 DNA: TGTGCCAGCAGCTTGGAGGCAGGGCCCTACACAGATACGCAGTATTTT
CDR3 protein: CASSLEAGPYTDTQYF

D gene: TRBD1
CDR3 length: 16
V gene: TRBV5-4
J gene: TRBJ1-2
clone size: .
CDR3 DNA: TGTGCCAGCAGCGGGCGGGACAGGGGGGTCTACTATGGCTACACCTTC
CDR3 protein: CASSGRDRGVYYGYTF

D gene: .
CDR3 length: 15
V gene: TRBV2
J gene: TRBJ1-2
clone size: .
CDR3 DNA: TGTGCCAGCAGTGTGGTCCTGAGACACAACTATGGCTACACCTTC
CDR3 protein: CASSVVLRHNYGYTF

D gene: TRBD2
CDR3 length: 15
V gene: TRBV15
J gene: TRBJ2-1
clone size: .
CDR3 DNA: TGTGCCACCAGCATAGGACTAGCGGGAGAGAATGAGCAGTTCTTC
CDR3 protein: CATSIGLAGENEQFF